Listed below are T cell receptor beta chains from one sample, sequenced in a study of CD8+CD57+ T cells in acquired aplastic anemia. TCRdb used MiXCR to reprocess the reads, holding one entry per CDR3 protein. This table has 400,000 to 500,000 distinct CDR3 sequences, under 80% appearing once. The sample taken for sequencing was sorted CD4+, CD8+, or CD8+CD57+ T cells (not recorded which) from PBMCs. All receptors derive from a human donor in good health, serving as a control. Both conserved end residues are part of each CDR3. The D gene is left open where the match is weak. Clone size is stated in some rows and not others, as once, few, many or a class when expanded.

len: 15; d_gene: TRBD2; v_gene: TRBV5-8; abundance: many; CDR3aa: CASSSFRGGVETQYF
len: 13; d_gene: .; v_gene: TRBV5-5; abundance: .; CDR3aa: CASSLSTADTQYF
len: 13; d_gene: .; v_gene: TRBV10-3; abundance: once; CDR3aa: CAISEGSSYDEYF
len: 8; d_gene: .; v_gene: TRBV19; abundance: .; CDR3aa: CASSVQTF
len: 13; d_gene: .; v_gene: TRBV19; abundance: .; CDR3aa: CASGIGQTDTQYF
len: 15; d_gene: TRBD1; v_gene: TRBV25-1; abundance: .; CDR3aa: CASSEYRTGSDTIYF
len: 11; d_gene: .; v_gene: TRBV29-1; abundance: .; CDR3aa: CSVSPVDTIYF
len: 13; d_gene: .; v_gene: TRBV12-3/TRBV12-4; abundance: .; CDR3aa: CASSFLEGYEQYF
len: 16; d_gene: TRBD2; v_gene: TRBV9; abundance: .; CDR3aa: CASSVPRGGGYNEQFF
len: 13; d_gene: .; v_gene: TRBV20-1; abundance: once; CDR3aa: CSAGLASGTEAFF
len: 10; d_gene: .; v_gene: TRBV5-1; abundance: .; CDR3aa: CASSLGAAFF
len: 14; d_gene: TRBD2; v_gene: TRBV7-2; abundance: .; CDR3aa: CASSRGTGGETQYF
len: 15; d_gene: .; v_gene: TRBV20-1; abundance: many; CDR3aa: CSARDLLLEGPGYTF
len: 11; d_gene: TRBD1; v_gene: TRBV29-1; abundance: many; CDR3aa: CSVVTGDGYTF
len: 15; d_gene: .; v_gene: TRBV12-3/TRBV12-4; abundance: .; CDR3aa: CASRFPGTGANVLTF
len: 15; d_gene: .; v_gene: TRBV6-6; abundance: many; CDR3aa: CASSNSRARAHGYTF
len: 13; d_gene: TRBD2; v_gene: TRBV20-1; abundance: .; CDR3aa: CSAERRGGDEQYF
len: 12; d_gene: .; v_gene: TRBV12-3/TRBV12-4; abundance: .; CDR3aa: CVSSYGDSPLHF
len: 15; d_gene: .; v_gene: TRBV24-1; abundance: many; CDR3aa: CATSDPSGAADTQYF
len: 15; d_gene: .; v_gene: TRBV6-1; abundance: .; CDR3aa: CASSELSGDNEKLFF
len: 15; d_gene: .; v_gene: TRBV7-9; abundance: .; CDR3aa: CASSTDEGYNFGPHF
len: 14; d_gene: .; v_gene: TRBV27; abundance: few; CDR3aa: CASRSIEVGHGYTF
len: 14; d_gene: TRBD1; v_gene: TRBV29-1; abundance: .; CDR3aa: CSVQDREGWSEAFF
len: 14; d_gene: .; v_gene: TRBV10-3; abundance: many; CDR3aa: CAISETGWDQPQHF
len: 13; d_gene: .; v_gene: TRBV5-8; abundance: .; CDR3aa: CASSVRTNNEQFF
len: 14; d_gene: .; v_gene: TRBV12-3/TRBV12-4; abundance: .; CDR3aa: CASTIRDGTYGYTF
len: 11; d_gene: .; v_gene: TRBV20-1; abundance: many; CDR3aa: CSGQYQETQYF
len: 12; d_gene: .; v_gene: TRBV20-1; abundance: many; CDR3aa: CSALQPPEKLFF